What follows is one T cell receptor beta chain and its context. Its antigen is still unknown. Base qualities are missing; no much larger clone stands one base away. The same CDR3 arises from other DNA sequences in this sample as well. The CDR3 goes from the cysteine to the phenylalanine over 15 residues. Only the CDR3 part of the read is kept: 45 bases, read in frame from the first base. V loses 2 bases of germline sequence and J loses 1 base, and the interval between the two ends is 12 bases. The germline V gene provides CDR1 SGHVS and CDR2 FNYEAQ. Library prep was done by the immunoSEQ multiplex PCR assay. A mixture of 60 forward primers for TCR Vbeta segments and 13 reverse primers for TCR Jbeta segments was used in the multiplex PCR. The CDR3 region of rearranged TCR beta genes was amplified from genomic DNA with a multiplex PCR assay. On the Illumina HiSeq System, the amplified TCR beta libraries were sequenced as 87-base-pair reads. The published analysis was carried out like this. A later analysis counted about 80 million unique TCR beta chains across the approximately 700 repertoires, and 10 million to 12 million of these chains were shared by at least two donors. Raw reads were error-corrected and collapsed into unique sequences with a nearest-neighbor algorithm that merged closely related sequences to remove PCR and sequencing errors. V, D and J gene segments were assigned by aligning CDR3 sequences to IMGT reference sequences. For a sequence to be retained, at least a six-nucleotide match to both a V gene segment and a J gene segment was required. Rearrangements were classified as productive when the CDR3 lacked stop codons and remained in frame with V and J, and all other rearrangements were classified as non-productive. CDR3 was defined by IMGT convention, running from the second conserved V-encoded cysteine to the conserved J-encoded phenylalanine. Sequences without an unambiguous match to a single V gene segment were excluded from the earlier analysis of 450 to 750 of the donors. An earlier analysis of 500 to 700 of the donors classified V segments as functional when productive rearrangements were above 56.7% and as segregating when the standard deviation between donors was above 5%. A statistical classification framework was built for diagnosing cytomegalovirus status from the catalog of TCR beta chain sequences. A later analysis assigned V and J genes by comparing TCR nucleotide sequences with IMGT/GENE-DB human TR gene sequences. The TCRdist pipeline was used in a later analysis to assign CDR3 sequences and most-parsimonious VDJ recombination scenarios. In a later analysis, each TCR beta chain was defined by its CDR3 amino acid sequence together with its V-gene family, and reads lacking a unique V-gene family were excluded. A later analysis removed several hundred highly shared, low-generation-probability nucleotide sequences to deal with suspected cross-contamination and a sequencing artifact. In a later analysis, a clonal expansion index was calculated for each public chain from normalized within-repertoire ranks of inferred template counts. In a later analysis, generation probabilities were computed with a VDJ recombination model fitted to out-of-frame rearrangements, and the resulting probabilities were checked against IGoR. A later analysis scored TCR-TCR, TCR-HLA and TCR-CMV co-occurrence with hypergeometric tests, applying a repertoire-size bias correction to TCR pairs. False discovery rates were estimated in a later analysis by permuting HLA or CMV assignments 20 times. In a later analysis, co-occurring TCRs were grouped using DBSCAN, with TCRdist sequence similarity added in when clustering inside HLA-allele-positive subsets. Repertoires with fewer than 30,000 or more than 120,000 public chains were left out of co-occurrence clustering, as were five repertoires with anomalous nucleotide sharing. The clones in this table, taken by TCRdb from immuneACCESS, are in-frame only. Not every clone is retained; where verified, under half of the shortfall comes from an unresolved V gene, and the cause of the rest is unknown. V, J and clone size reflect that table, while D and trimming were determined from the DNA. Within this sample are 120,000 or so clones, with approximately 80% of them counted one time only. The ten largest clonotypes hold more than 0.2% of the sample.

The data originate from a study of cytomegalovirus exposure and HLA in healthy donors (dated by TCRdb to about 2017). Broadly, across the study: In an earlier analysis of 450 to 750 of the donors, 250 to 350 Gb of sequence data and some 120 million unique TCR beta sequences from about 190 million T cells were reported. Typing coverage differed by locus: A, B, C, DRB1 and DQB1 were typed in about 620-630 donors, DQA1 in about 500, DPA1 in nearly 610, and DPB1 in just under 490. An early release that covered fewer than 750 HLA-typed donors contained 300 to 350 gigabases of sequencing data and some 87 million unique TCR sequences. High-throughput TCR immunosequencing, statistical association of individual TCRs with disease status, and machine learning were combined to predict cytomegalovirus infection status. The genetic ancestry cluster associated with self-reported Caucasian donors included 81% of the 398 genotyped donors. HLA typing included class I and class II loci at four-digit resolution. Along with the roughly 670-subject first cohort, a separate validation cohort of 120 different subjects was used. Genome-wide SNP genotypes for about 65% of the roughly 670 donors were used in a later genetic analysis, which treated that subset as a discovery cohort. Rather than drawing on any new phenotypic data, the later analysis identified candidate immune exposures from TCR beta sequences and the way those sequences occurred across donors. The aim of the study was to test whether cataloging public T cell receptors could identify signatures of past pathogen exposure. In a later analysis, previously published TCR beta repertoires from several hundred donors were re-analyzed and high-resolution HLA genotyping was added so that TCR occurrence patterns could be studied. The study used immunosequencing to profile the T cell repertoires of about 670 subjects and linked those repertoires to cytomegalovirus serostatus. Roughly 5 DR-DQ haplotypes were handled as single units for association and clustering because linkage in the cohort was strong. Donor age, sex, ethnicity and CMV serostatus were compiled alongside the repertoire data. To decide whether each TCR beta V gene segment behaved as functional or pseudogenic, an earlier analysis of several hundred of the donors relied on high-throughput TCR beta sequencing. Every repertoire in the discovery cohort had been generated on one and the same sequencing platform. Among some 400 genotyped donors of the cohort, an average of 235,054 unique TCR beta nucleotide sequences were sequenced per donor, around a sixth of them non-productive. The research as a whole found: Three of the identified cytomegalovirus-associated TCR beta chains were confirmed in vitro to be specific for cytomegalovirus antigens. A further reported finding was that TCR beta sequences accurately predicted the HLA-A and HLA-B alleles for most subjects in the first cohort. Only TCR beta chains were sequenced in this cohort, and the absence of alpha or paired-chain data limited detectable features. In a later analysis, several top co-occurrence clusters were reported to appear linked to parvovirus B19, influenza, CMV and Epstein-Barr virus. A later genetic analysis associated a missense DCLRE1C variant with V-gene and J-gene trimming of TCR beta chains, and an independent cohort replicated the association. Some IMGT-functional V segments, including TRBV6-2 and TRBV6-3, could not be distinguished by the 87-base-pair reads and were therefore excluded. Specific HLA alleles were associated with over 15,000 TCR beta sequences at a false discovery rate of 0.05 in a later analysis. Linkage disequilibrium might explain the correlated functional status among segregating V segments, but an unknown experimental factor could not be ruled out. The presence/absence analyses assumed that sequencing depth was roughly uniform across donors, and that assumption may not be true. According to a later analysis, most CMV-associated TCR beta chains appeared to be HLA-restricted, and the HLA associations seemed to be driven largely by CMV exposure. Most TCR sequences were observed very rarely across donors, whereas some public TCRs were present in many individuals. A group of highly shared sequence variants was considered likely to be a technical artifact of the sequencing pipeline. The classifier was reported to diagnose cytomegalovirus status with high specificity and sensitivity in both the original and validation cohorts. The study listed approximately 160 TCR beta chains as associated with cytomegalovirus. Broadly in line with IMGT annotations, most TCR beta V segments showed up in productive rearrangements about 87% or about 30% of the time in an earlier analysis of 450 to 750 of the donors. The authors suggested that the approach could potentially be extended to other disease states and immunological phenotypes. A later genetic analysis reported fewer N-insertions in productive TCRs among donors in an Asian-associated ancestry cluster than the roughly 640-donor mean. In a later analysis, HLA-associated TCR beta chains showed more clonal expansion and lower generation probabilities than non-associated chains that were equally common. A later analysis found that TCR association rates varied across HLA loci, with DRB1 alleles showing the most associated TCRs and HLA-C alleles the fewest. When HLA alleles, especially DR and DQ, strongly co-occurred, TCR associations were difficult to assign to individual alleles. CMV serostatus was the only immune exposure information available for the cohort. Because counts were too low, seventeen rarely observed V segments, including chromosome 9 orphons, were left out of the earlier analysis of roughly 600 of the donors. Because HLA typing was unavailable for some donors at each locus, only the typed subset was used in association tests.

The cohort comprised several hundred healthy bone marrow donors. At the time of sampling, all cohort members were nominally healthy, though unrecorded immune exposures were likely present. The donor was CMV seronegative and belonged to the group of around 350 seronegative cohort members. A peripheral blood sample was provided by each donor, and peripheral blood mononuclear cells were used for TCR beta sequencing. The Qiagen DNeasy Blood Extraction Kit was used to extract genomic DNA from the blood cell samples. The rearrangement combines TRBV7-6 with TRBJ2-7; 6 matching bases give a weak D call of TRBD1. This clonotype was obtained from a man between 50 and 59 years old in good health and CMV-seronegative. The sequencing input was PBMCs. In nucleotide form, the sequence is TGTGCCAGCAGCTTAACCCAAGGGGGATCCTACGAGCAGTACTTC. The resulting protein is CASSLTQGGSYEQYF.